Each of the 21 T cell receptor beta chains below was sequenced from the same sample in a study of post-analysis software for immune sequencing data (dated by TCRdb to about 2015). Findings and caveats that apply to the study as a whole: Patients showed significantly higher frequencies than controls for roughly five TRBV segments, among them TRBV5-6, TRBV5-1 and TRBV20-1.

Antigens for these TCRs are unknown. Library generation was performed with PCR. Reads for this sample came from an Illumina HiSeq 2500. Unique molecular identifiers were incorporated into TCR beta cDNA libraries to reduce PCR and sequencing biases. The public reads were reanalyzed by TCRdb: fastp trimming at Q25, MiXCR alignment, in-frame beta chains only. Merged by CDR3 protein, the rows form single entries marked with the most common genes and DNA. This sample lists some 450,000 distinct CDR3 sequences; around 40% were detected once. About 12% of the sample is taken by the ten largest. Sample: blood. The receptor set was obtained from a girl between 5 and 17 years old with multiple sclerosis.

There are a few counts of this clonotype. The rearrangement links TRBV27 to TRBJ1-2; 7 positions agree with TRBD1. V shed 7 bases and J 8 bases; nucleotides not matched to a gene: 10. Germline values: CDR1 MNHEY, CDR2 SMNVEV (reference sequence). This CDR3 has 13 amino acids. CDR3 DNA sequence: TGTGCCAGCAAGCCTCAGGGGGACGGAGGCTACACCTTC. It codes for CASKPQGDGGYTF.

The chain couples TRBV6-5 to TRBJ2-7; 10 bases agree with TRBD1. The end of the DNA fits TRBJ2-5 better, so the J call may be wrong. This CDR3 spans 14 amino acids. In germline, CDR1 is MNHEY, CDR2 SVGAGI. CDR3 nucleotides: TGTGCCAGCAGGTGGACAGGGGGCCAAGAGACCCAGTACTTC. Protein: CASRWTGGQETQYF.

This clonotype was seen only once. The rearrangement uses TRBV20-1 and TRBJ2-1; tentative D call: TRBD2 (5 bases). The CDR3 runs 13 residues. V shed 5 bases and J shed 9 bases, with 17 bases lying between them. Germline lookup yields CDR1 DFQATT and CDR2 SNEGSKA (reference sequence). The CDR3, as DNA: TGCAGTGCTGACTTCTCTAGCTACGGTGAGCAGTTCTTC. Its protein is CSADFSSYGEQFF.

This clonotype was detected only once. The CDR3 region has the DNA TGTGCCAGCAGCTTCCTAGCGGGAGACGTCGATGGGCAGTTCTTC. Protein product: CASSFLAGDVDGQFF. The rearrangement uses TRBV7-2 and TRBJ2-1; 10 nucleotides agree with TRBD2. The CDR3 spans 15 residues. The germline gives CDR1 SGHTA, CDR2 FQGNSA. The V and J ends lost 3 bases and 12 bases, in that order; junction bases with no gene match: 11.

The rearrangement uses TRBV10-3 and TRBJ1-2, with D maybe TRBD1 (5 bases). The CDR3 runs 13 residues. Germline V gene lookup returns CDR1 ENHRY and CDR2 SYGVKD. V was cut by 3 bases and J by 3 bases, with 8 bases left in between. The CDR3 nucleotides read TGTGCCATCAGTGAACCGGGGGACTATGGCTACACCTTC. It specifies CAISEPGDYGYTF.

The chain combines TRBV20-1 with TRBJ2-7, with 9 bases aligning to TRBD2. The CDR3 extends over 13 amino acids. Germline V gives CDR1 DFQATT, CDR2 SNEGSKA (reference sequence). Trimming took 6 bases from V and 6 from J; bases not matched to a gene: 9. This CDR3 reads CSAAGLAFAEQYF. For the CDR3, the DNA is TGCAGTGCCGCGGGACTAGCATTTGCCGAGCAGTACTTC.

CDR3 coding DNA: TGTGCCAGCAGCCGTGACAGATGGGGTTTCGAGCAGTACTTC. This translates into CASSRDRWGFEQYF. V gene TRBV14 combines with J gene TRBJ2-7; a weak D match, TRBD1 (5 bases). Germline assignment: CDR1 SGHDN and CDR2 FVKESK. The CDR3 length is 14 residues. Between the trimmed V and J ends, which lost 4 bases and 6 bases, there was a span of 16 bases. Complete variable domain (other parts from reference TRBV14 and TRBJ2-7): EAGVTQFPSHSVIEKGQTVTLRCDPISGHDNLYWYRRVMGKEIKFLLHFVKESKQDESGMPNNRFLAERTGGTYSTLKVQPAELEDSGVYFCASSRDRWGFEQYFGPGTRLTVT.

DNA of the CDR3: TGTGCCACCAGCAGAGACCCCGGGCCACCGTCAGGCGGCTACACCTTC. It yields the protein CATSRDPGPPSGGYTF. The gene calls are TRBV15 and TRBJ1-2, with D unresolved. The CDR3 sequence is 16 residues long. Deletions cut 0 bases from V and 8 bases from J, with 19 bases between. The germline V gene has CDR1 LNHNV and CDR2 YYDKDF (reference sequence).

The chain is built from TRBV10-3 and TRBJ2-7; D call uncertain. From germline, CDR1 is ENHRY and CDR2 SYGVKD. This CDR3 has 11 residues. Trimming cost V 2 bases and J 7 bases, with 6 bases left between them. The CDR3 spells CAISEDNEQYF. The CDR3 coding sequence is TGTGCCATCAGTGAGGACAATGAGCAGTACTTC.

Only a few counts were recorded for this clonotype. The chain joins TRBV4-3 to TRBJ2-7; 10 bases agree with TRBD2. Germline V CDR1 and CDR2: LGHNA, YSLEER. Trimming removed 4 bases from V and 4 bases from J; junction bases left unmatched: 4. The CDR3 loop spans 14 amino acids. CDR3 region: CASSLSGRAYEQYF. In DNA form, the CDR3 reads TGCGCCAGCAGCCTAAGCGGGAGGGCTTACGAGCAGTACTTC.

The rearrangement joins TRBV20-1 to TRBJ2-3; D call uncertain. Germline CDR1 reads DFQATT; CDR2 reads SNEGSKA (reference sequence). Trimming took 5 bases from V and 3 from J, leaving 3 bases between them. CDR3 length: 10 amino acids. CDR3 nucleotide sequence: TGCAGTGCTGAGACAGATACGCAGTATTTT. Encoded protein: CSAETDTQYF.

DNA of the CDR3: TGTGCCAGCAGCAGTCAACGTGGGGGCGCAGATACGCAGTATTTT. This translates into CASSSQRGGADTQYF. The J gene is TRBJ2-3, the V gene TRBV21-1. TRBV21-1 is termed a pseudogene. The CDR3 has 15 residues.

The chain couples TRBV7-9 to TRBJ1-1; tentatively, D is TRBD1 (6 bases). The germline V and J ends were trimmed by 0 bases and 1 base, with 12 bases remaining between them. The CDR3 is 16 residues long. Looked up from germline, CDR1 is SEHNR and CDR2 is FQNEAQ (reference sequence). The CDR3 here is CASSLAWGTRNTEAFF. The CDR3 DNA follows: TGTGCCAGCAGCTTAGCGTGGGGGACAAGGAACACTGAAGCTTTCTTT. Full variable domain (rest looked up from reference TRBV7-9 and TRBJ1-1): DTGVSQNPRHKITKRGQNVTFRCDPISEHNRLYWYRQTLGQGPEFLTYFQNEAQLEKSRLLSDRFSAERPKGSFSTLEIQRTEQGDSAMYLCASSLAWGTRNTEAFFGQGTRLTVV.

The CDR3 coding sequence is TGTGCCAGCAGTCGCGGACTAGCGGGAATACTAACAGATACGCAGTATTTT. This codes for CASSRGLAGILTDTQYF. The V and J genes are TRBV27 and TRBJ2-3; 12 bases map to TRBD2. Germline CDR1 and CDR2: MNHEY and SMNVEV (reference sequence). J was trimmed by 3 bases and V by 5 bases; bases with no gene match: 9. This CDR3 is built from 17 residues.

This chain connects TRBV7-9 to TRBJ2-7, with a possible D match to TRBD1 (6 bases). Germline CDR1 and CDR2: SEHNR and FQNEAQ (reference sequence). Between the trimmed V and J ends, which lost 4 bases and 8 bases, there was a span of 15 bases. CDR3 length: 13 residues. In nucleotides, the CDR3 is TGTGCCAGCAGCTCTAAGGACAGTTACAAGCAGTACTTC. Protein sequence: CASSSKDSYKQYF.

Regarding this clonotype: At one boundary the junction diverges from the germline segment, which might be a read error. V and J are TRBV5-1 and TRBJ2-1; TRBD1 matches 11 bases. The CDR3 is 14 residues long. Germline CDR1 reads SGHRS; CDR2 reads YFSETQ. CDR3 residues: CASSRDRGGNEQVF. As DNA, the CDR3 is TGCGCCAGCAGCCGGGACAGGGGGGGCAATGAGCAGGTCTTC.

V usage is TRBV10-1 and J usage is TRBJ1-2; D remains unclear. The CDR3 contains 13 residues. With 2 bases removed from V and 3 bases from J, the gap between germline ends came to 7 bases. Germline V gene data show CDR1 as WNHNN and CDR2 as SYGVQD (reference sequence). As DNA, the CDR3 is TGCGCCAGCAGTGAGGAGGTAGACTATGGCTACACCTTC. Encoded protein: CASSEEVDYGYTF.

A note on this clonotype: A much larger clone lies a single base off, so this may be a read error. CDR3 amino acids: CSARWMGTRIKNIQYF. Written as DNA, the CDR3 is TGCAGTGCTAGATGGATGGGCACTAGGATCAAAAACATTCAGTACTTC. The J gene is TRBJ2-4, the V gene TRBV20-1, with TRBD2 as a possible D gene (5 bases). The V and J ends lost 2 bases and 3 bases respectively, with 17 bases between them. This CDR3 region has 16 residues. Germline V gene data show CDR1 as DFQATT and CDR2 as SNEGSKA (reference sequence).

This rearrangement joins TRBV7-3 to TRBJ2-1; D perhaps matches TRBD2 (6 bases). This CDR3 is 13 amino acids long. Germline CDR1 is SGHTA and CDR2 is FQGTGA. The ends were cut back, 4 bases at V and 8 bases at J, with 12 bases in the middle. The CDR3 region has the DNA TGTGCCAGCAGCTCTGGGACTCCGGATGAGCAGTTCTTC. Translated, it gives CASSSGTPDEQFF.

This clonotype was counted at least ten times. A clone one base away is much larger, so this may be a read error. The V gene is TRBV11-2, the J gene TRBJ2-7; D call uncertain. The length of the CDR3 is 12 residues. V was trimmed by 2 bases and J by 0 bases, leaving 2 bases between them. CDR1 is SGHAT, CDR2 FQNNGV, per germline. CDR3 amino acids: CASSLFSYEQYF. For the CDR3, the DNA is TGTGCCAGCAGCTTATTCTCCTACGAGCAGTACTTC. The whole variable domain, remainder taken from reference TRBV11-2 and TRBJ2-7, is EAGVAQSPRYKIIEKRQSVAFWCNPISGHATLYWYQQILGQGPKLLIQFQNNGVVDDSQLPKDRFSAERLKGVDSTLKIQPAKLEDSAVYLCASSLFSYEQYFGPGTRLTVT.

The chain links TRBV7-9 to TRBJ1-1; unclear D gene. Looked up from germline, CDR1 is SEHNR and CDR2 is FQNEAQ (reference sequence). The CDR3 covers 13 residues. The V end was cut by 0 bases, the J end by 10 bases, with 12 bases between. DNA of the CDR3: TGTGCCAGCAGCTTAGCAGGGCTGAGTGGAGCTTTCTTT. Amino acid sequence: CASSLAGLSGAFF.